The 6 T cell receptor beta chains below all came from one sample that was sequenced in a study of T cell repertoires in cytomegalovirus infection. One entry per CDR3 protein results from TCRdb running MiXCR on the reads. This table holds 450,000 to 600,000 distinct CDR3 sequences, 30% to 40% found once. These TCRs' antigens remain unknown. The sequencing used cultured PBMCs, collected from culture after CMV antigen stimulation. The source is a human donor in good health (CMV status not recorded). Some clones in this sample may be carry-over from other donors' samples.

This clonotype was seen a handful of times. The chain recombines TRBV6-5 with TRBJ2-7, with D uncertain. The V end lost 0 bases, the J end lost 2 bases, and 11 bases lay between the germline ends. Germline CDR1 reads MNHEY; CDR2 reads SVGAGI. CDR3 length: 15 residues. The CDR3 region has the DNA TGTGCCAGCAGTTACTCGGCGACCCTAGCCTACGAGCAGTACTTC. Translated: CASSYSATLAYEQYF.

This clonotype has just a few counts. The chain recombines TRBV13 with TRBJ1-3; no firm D call. The CDR3 sequence is 13 residues long. The V gene's germline CDR1 is PRHDT and CDR2 FYEKMQ (reference sequence). V gave up 2 bases and J gave up 5 bases, with 7 bases separating them. Here the CDR3 reads CASSLSVRNTIYF. The CDR3 DNA reads TGTGCCAGCAGCTTATCAGTTCGAAACACCATATATTTT.

A word on this clonotype: One end of the junction is discordant with germline, which a read error may explain. This chain connects TRBV7-9 to TRBJ2-2; 10 bases map to TRBD2. The CDR3 has 15 residues. CDR1 is SEHNR and CDR2 is FQNEAQ in the germline V gene (reference sequence). In DNA, the CDR3 is TGTGCCAGCAGCCATAGCGGGAGGAACGCCGGGGAGCTGTTTTTT. This translates into CASSHSGRNAGELFF.

The chain employs TRBV25-1 and TRBJ2-3, with a tentative D call TRBD2 (5 bases). CDR3 length: 15 residues. Looked up from germline, CDR1 is MGHDK and CDR2 is SYGVNS. The V end lost 2 bases, the J end lost 4 bases, and 13 bases lay between the germline ends. Here the CDR3 reads CASSEAGYGADTQYF. DNA of the CDR3: TGTGCCAGCAGTGAAGCGGGTTATGGCGCAGATACGCAGTATTTT.

This clonotype is labeled as medium-sized. The gene calls are TRBV28 and TRBJ2-7, with 8 nucleotides matching TRBD2. V gave up 3 bases and J gave up 1 base; unmatched junction bases: 5. CDR3 length equals 15 residues. CDR1 MDHEN and CDR2 SYDVKM come from the germline V gene. CDR3 loop: CASSFASGPSYEQYF. The CDR3 nucleotides are TGTGCCAGCAGTTTCGCTAGCGGGCCTTCCTACGAGCAGTACTTC.

This clonotype was found a few times. The rearrangement uses TRBV7-2 and TRBJ2-7; D not certain. This CDR3 contains 16 residues. V was shortened by 2 bases and J by 2 bases, with 16 bases between the two germline ends. Germline V gene data show CDR1 as SGHTA and CDR2 as FQGNSA. The CDR3 region is CASSLSGLTAPYEQYF. As DNA, the CDR3 is TGTGCCAGCAGCTTAAGTGGCCTCACCGCCCCCTACGAGCAGTACTTC. Full variable domain (remainder filled in from reference TRBV7-2 and TRBJ2-7): GAGVSQSPSNKVTEKGKDVELRCDPISGHTALYWYRQSLGQGLEFLIYFQGNSAPDKSGLPSDRFSAERTGGSVSTLTIQRTQQEDSAVYLCASSLSGLTAPYEQYFGPGTRLTVT.